This T cell receptor beta chain was retrieved from a study of blood T cell repertoires in COVID-19. The CDR3 has 14 residues. V was clipped by 7 bases and J by 6 bases; unmatched bases: 5. CDR1 is ENHRY, CDR2 SYGVKD, per germline. TCRdb's copy holds only in-frame clones and misses some; the assay was immunoSEQ multiplex PCR. The data show 31,000 or so clones, more than 80% seen once. Sequencing was done on a sample of peripheral blood. The rearrangement links TRBV10-3 to TRBJ2-1, with 11 bases fitting TRBD2. This TCR was sampled from a human donor in a cohort sampled during active COVID-19. The CDR3 here is CAITGTSGLNEQFF. In nucleotides, the CDR3 is TGTGCCATCACCGGGACTAGCGGTCTCAATGAGCAGTTCTTC.